The 30 T cell receptor beta chains below were found in one sample sequenced in a study of blood T cell repertoires in COVID-19 (TCRdb year 2020). The library was obtained by the immunoSEQ multiplex PCR assay. TCRdb retrieved this table from immuneACCESS and kept in-frame rearrangements only. Not all clones are present; in checked studies, unresolved V genes account for under half, and no reason is known for the remainder. The sample profile shows about 190,000 clones; approximately 90% of them were found once. 3.5% to 5% of the sample lies in the top ten. Sequencing was performed on peripheral blood. All receptors come from a woman aged 25 to 39 with acute or convalescent COVID-19.

The rearrangement links TRBV5-6 to TRBJ1-2, with D unresolved. V gave up 2 bases and J gave up 4 bases, with 9 bases separating them. Germline V gives CDR1 SGHDT, CDR2 YYEEEE. The CDR3 totals 13 residues. CDR3 residues: CASSFWATYGYTF. CDR3 nucleotide sequence: TGTGCCAGCAGCTTTTGGGCCACCTATGGCTACACCTTC. The whole variable domain, remainder taken from reference TRBV5-6 and TRBJ1-2, is DAGVTQSPTHLIKTRGQQVTLRCSPKSGHDTVSWYQQALGQGPQFIFQYYEEEERQRGNFPDRFSGHQFPNYSSELNVNALLLGDSALYLCASSFWATYGYTFGSGTRLTVV.

CDR3 sequence (DNA): TGTGCCAGCAGTGTTAACTATGGGGAGACCCAGTACTTC. Protein: CASSVNYGETQYF. The chain uses TRBV6-4 and TRBJ2-5; unclear D gene. Trimming stripped 4 bases from V and 5 bases from J, with 11 bases between. In germline, CDR1 is MRHNA, CDR2 SNTAGT. The CDR3 loop spans 13 amino acids.

As for this clone: A much larger clone lies one base from this, so it may be a read error. CDR3 DNA sequence: TGTGCCAGCAGCCCCGGGAACACTGAAGCTTTCTTT. This codes for CASSPGNTEAFF. The rearrangement uses TRBV6-1 and TRBJ1-1; D is unclear. This CDR3 contains 12 residues. CDR1 MNHNS and CDR2 SASEGT come from the germline V gene. With 6 bases removed from V and 1 base from J, the gap between germline ends came to 6 bases.

This chain uses TRBV18 with TRBJ2-1; TRBD1 matches at 7 bases. The V segment lost 3 bases and the J segment 4 bases; nucleotides outside the gene matches: 6. CDR3 length: 15 amino acids. The germline gives CDR1 KGHSH, CDR2 LQKENI. CDR3 residues: CASSPGQTFYNEQFF. CDR3 in DNA: TGTGCCAGCTCACCGGGACAGACATTTTACAATGAGCAGTTCTTC.

This chain links TRBV19 with TRBJ2-5, with 7 positions matching TRBD1. The CDR3 runs 15 residues. Germline V CDR1 and CDR2: LNHDA, SQIVND (reference sequence). J gave up 1 base and V 5 bases, and 7 bases lay outside the gene matches. CDR3: CASSARGQVQETQYF. For the CDR3, the DNA is TGTGCCAGTAGTGCCCGCGGACAGGTCCAAGAGACCCAGTACTTC.

The V call is TRBV13, the J call TRBJ2-7; possibly TRBD2 for D (7 bases). The V and J ends lost 8 bases and 5 bases respectively, with 19 bases between them. CDR3 length equals 14 residues. Germline lookup yields CDR1 PRHDT and CDR2 FYEKMQ (reference sequence). In DNA form, the CDR3 reads TGTGCCAGCGGGGGGGGCACAACAGTCCACGAGCAGTACTTC. Its translation: CASGGGTTVHEQYF.

The chain carries TRBV10-2 and TRBJ1-5; D possibly corresponds to TRBD1 (6 bases). Germline values: CDR1 WSHSY, CDR2 SAAADI. The CDR3 contains 14 residues. Trimming removed 0 bases at V and 6 bases at J, with 9 bases between. Here the CDR3 reads CASSESRTVQPQHF. The CDR3 DNA sequence: TGCGCCAGCAGTGAGTCGAGGACAGTTCAGCCCCAGCATTTT.

The V call is TRBV6-5, the J call TRBJ2-7; perhaps TRBD2 as D (6 bases). The CDR3 loop spans 14 amino acids. The V gene lost 7 bases and the J gene lost 6 bases, with 19 bases spanning the gap. Germline assignment: CDR1 MNHEY and CDR2 SVGAGI. CDR3 nucleotide sequence: TGTGCCAGCAAGTCACCGGGAGTCAAGGTCGAGCAGTACTTC. Translating gives CASKSPGVKVEQYF.

The V gene is TRBV29-1, the J gene TRBJ1-5, with 7 bases lining up with TRBD1. Losses at the gene ends were 3 bases for V and 6 bases for J; bases not matched to a gene: 5. Per germline, CDR1 SQVTM and CDR2 ANQGSEA. The CDR3 sequence is 13 residues long. As DNA, the CDR3 is TGCAGCGTTGAGCAGGGGGGCGGTCAGCCCCAGCATTTT. Translation gives CSVEQGGGQPQHF.

This sequence joins TRBV27 and TRBJ1-4, with D possibly being TRBD1 (5 bases). This CDR3 region has 13 residues. Deletions cut 8 bases from V and 6 bases from J, with 13 bases between. Germline loops: CDR1 MNHEY, CDR2 SMNVEV (reference sequence). The CDR3 loop is CASGRDLYEKLFF. The CDR3 DNA reads TGTGCCAGCGGCCGGGACTTGTATGAAAAACTGTTTTTT.

J is TRBJ2-5 and V is TRBV29-1; TRBD2 aligns across 11 bases. The V gene's germline CDR1 is SQVTM and CDR2 ANQGSEA. The CDR3 runs to 16 residues. V gave up 7 bases and J gave up 5 bases; unmatched junction bases: 15. The CDR3 loop reads CSAQPPLAGVRETQYF. The CDR3 DNA is TGCAGCGCACAACCTCCACTAGCGGGAGTGCGGGAGACCCAGTACTTC.

This chain uses TRBV25-1 with TRBJ2-1; D gene uncertain. Trimming removed 0 bases from V and 15 bases from J, with 12 bases in between. Germline CDR1 MGHDK, CDR2 SYGVNS. The CDR3 totals 12 residues. The CDR3 nucleotides read TGTGCCAGCAGTGAATATCCGGGTAGAGCGTTCTTC. Translated, it gives CASSEYPGRAFF. Full variable domain (missing parts from reference TRBV25-1 and TRBJ2-1): EADIYQTPRYLVIGTGKKITLECSQTMGHDKMYWYQQDPGMELHLIHYSYGVNSTEKGDLSSESTVSRIRTEHFPLTLESARPSHTSQYLCASSEYPGRAFFGPGTRLTVL.

This rearrangement joins TRBV10-3 to TRBJ1-5, with 10 positions matching TRBD1. The CDR3 covers 16 residues. Trimming cost V 1 base and J 7 bases; bases outside gene matches: 7. Per the germline V gene, CDR1 is ENHRY and CDR2 is SYGVKD. This chain's CDR3 is CAISEWGTGETQPQHF. CDR3 bases: TGTGCCATCAGTGAGTGGGGGACAGGGGAAACCCAGCCCCAGCATTTT.

A remark on this clone: The junction does not match germline at one end; this may be a read error. The genes are TRBV7-4 and TRBJ2-7, with 15 bases lining up with TRBD2. The CDR3 length is 18 residues. Germline V gene data show CDR1 as SGHVT and CDR2 as SQSDAQ. The CDR3 here is CASSFVGTSGRSEEMGRF. The CDR3 DNA is TGTGCCAGCAGCTTTGTTGGGACTAGCGGGAGGTCGGAAGAGATGGGAAGGTTC.

This chain uses TRBV11-3 with TRBJ1-4, with D perhaps matching TRBD1 (6 bases). Trimming pared 5 bases from V and 1 base from J, leaving 8 bases between. The CDR3 has 14 amino acids. The germline CDR1 and CDR2 sequences are SGHNT and YENEEA. Here the CDR3 DNA reads TGTGCCAGCAGCCTACAGGGAACTAATGAAAAACTGTTTTTT. This translates into CASSLQGTNEKLFF.

The chain couples TRBV29-1 to TRBJ2-6; tentatively, D is TRBD2 (6 bases). Between the trimmed V and J ends, which lost 4 bases and 2 bases, there was a span of 6 bases. The germline CDR1 and CDR2 sequences are SQVTM and ANQGSEA. The CDR3 has 13 amino acids. Here the CDR3 reads CSVGGAGANVLTF. DNA of the CDR3: TGCAGCGTTGGGGGGGCTGGGGCCAACGTCCTGACTTTC.

This clone has just one count. The chain joins TRBV11-2 to TRBJ2-7, with D maybe TRBD2 (5 bases). V was cut by 5 bases and J by 2 bases, with 19 bases left in between. CDR3 length: 16 amino acids. Germline V CDR1 and CDR2: SGHAT, FQNNGV. Here the CDR3 reads CASSNREDHPTYEQYF. CDR3 bases: TGTGCCAGCAGCAACCGGGAAGATCACCCGACCTACGAGCAGTACTTC.

J is TRBJ2-2 and V is TRBV3-1 (or the pseudogene TRBV3-2); no firm D call. V dropped 4 bases and J dropped 3 bases, with 6 bases sitting between them. Germline V gene lookup returns CDR1 LGHDT and CDR2 YNNKEL (reference sequence). This CDR3 region has 13 residues. The CDR3 loop is CASSRLDTGELFF. In DNA, the CDR3 is TGTGCCAGCAGCCGGCTCGACACCGGGGAGCTGTTTTTT.

The rearrangement uses TRBV10-1 and TRBJ2-7; 7 bases are a match to TRBD1. The V segment lost 2 bases and the J segment 3 bases; nucleotides outside the gene matches: 1. The CDR3 is made up of 13 amino acids. CDR1 and CDR2 from the germline V gene are WNHNN and SYGVQD (reference sequence). The CDR3 nucleotides are TGCGCCAGCAGTGAGGGACAGGACTACGAGCAGTACTTC. It codes for CASSEGQDYEQYF.

This chain joins TRBV7-9 and TRBJ1-3, with 7 bases aligning to TRBD1. The CDR3 runs to 14 residues. CDR1 is SEHNR, CDR2 FQNEAQ, per germline (reference sequence). V gave up 5 bases and J gave up 4 bases; unmatched junction bases: 5. CDR3 protein: CASSQGGRGNTIYF. The CDR3 coding sequence is TGTGCCAGCAGCCAGGGGGGACGCGGAAACACCATATATTTT.

This chain connects TRBV5-1 to TRBJ2-1, with 11 bases aligning to TRBD2. Germline CDR1 is SGHRS and CDR2 is YFSETQ. The ends lost 2 bases at V and 6 bases at J; junction bases unmatched: 10. The CDR3 extends over 17 amino acids. CDR3 DNA: TGCGCCAGCAGCTTCTATAGCGGGACTAGCGGAATCAATGAGCAGTTCTTC. This codes for CASSFYSGTSGINEQFF.

This chain links TRBV7-9 with TRBJ1-6; D ambiguous. V gave up 3 bases and J gave up 8 bases, with 8 bases separating them. Germline lookup yields CDR1 SEHNR and CDR2 FQNEAQ (reference sequence). There are 13 residues in the CDR3. CDR3 sequence (DNA): TGTGCCAGCAGCTTTGGTGGAGATTCACCCCTCCACTTT. Protein sequence: CASSFGGDSPLHF.

CDR3: CASSVTGEETQYF. The CDR3 DNA reads TGCGCCAGCAGCGTGACTGGTGAAGAGACCCAGTACTTC. The chain joins TRBV5-1 to TRBJ2-5, with D unclear. Germline V CDR1 and CDR2: SGHRS, YFSETQ. The CDR3 consists of 13 residues. Trimming stripped 4 bases from V and 3 bases from J, with 10 bases between.

The rearrangement joins TRBV19 to TRBJ1-2; tentatively, D is TRBD1 (5 bases). V lost 3 bases to trimming and J lost 9 bases, with 17 bases between them. Germline CDR1 and CDR2: LNHDA and SQIVND (reference sequence). The CDR3 contains 14 residues. The CDR3 nucleotides read TGTGCCAGTAGTATTGGCAGGGATGGTATGAGCTACACCTTC. Translating gives CASSIGRDGMSYTF. The complete variable domain, with remaining parts taken from reference TRBV19 and TRBJ1-2, reads DGGITQSPKYLFRKEGQNVTLSCEQNLNHDAMYWYRQDPGQGLRLIYYSQIVNDFQKGDIAEGYSVSREKKESFPLTVTSAQKNPTAFYLCASSIGRDGMSYTFGSGTRLTVV.

The chain employs TRBV28 and TRBJ2-1, with 7 bases aligning to TRBD1. The CDR3 spans 14 residues. The germline V gene has CDR1 MDHEN and CDR2 SYDVKM. V shed 8 bases and J 0 bases; nucleotides not matched to a gene: 4. The CDR3 DNA is TGTGCCAGCGGGGCAGGGGGCTCCTACAATGAGCAGTTCTTC. It encodes CASGAGGSYNEQFF.

This clone was seen only a few times. CDR3 nucleotides: TGTGCCACAGAGCGGGCCCTGGGGAACAATGAGCAGTTCTTC. Translating gives CATERALGNNEQFF. This sequence joins TRBV28 and TRBJ2-1, with D perhaps matching TRBD2 (6 bases). V was pared by 10 bases and J by 5 bases, with 18 bases between. The length of the CDR3 is 14 residues. Germline assignment: CDR1 MDHEN and CDR2 SYDVKM.

The chain carries TRBV18 and TRBJ1-5, with D perhaps matching TRBD1 (6 bases). Germline-derived CDR1 and CDR2 are KGHSH and LQKENI. Trimming removed 3 bases from V and 5 bases from J, with 11 bases in between. The CDR3 is made up of 14 amino acids. CDR3 amino acids: CASSPIYRDQPQHF. The CDR3 region has the DNA TGTGCCAGCTCACCGATATACAGGGATCAGCCCCAGCATTTT.

The chain uses TRBV11-2 and TRBJ1-1; D not certain. Germline V gives CDR1 SGHAT, CDR2 FQNNGV. Trimming took 5 bases from V and 5 from J, leaving 12 bases between them. The CDR3 is 13 residues long. Here the CDR3 reads CASSLLAKTEAFF. In DNA, the CDR3 is TGTGCCAGCAGCCTGTTGGCCAAAACTGAAGCTTTCTTT.

This clone was detected only once. One end of the junction is discordant with germline, which a read error may explain. The genes are TRBV6-1 and TRBJ1-2, with D maybe TRBD1 (6 bases). Germline CDR1 MNHNS, CDR2 SASEGT. This CDR3 is 14 amino acids long. In DNA form, the CDR3 reads TGTGCCAGCAGTGAATCAGGGGCCGTTTTGATTTTGCCCTTC. This translates into CASSESGAVLILPF.

This chain's CDR3 is CATGAPNTGELFF. DNA of the CDR3: TGTGCCACCGGTGCCCCAAACACCGGGGAGCTGTTTTTT. The chain links TRBV24-1 to TRBJ2-2; D unclear. The V and J ends lost 9 bases and 2 bases respectively, with 9 bases between them. Germline values: CDR1 KGHDR, CDR2 SFDVKD. The CDR3 consists of 13 residues.